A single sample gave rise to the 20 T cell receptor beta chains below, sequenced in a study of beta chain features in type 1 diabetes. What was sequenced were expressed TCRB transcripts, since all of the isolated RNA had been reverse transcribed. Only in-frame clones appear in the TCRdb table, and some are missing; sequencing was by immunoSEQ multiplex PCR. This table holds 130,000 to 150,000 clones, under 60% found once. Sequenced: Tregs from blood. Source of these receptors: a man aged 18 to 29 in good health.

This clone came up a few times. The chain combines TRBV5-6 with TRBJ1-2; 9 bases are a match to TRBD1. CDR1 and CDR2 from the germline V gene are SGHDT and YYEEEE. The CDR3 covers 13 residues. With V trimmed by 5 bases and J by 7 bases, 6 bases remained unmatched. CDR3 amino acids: CASRKQGASGYTF. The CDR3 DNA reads TGTGCCAGCAGAAAACAGGGGGCGTCTGGCTACACCTTC.

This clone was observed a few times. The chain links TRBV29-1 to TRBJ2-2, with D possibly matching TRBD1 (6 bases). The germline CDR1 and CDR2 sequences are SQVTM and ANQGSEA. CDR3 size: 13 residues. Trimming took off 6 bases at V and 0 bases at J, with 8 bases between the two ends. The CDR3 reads CSVGTPNTGELFF. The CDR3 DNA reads TGCAGCGTCGGGACACCGAACACCGGGGAGCTGTTTTTT.

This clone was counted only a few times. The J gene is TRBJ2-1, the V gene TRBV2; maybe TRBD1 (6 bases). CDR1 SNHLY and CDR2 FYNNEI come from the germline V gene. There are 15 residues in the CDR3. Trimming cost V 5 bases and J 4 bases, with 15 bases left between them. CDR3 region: CASSHEGTFYNEQFF. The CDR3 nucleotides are TGTGCCAGCAGTCACGAAGGGACATTTTACAATGAGCAGTTCTTC.

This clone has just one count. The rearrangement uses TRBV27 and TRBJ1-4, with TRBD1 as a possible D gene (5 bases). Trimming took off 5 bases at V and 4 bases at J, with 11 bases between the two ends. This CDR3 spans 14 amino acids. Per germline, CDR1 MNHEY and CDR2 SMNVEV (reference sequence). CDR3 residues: CASSPRQNNEKLFF. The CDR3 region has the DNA TGTGCCAGCAGTCCGAGACAGAATAATGAAAAACTGTTTTTT.

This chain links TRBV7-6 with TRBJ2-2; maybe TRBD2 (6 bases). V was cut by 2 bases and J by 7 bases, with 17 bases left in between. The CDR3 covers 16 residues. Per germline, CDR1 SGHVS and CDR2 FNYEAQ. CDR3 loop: CASSLMGTHSGGELFF. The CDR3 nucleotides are TGTGCCAGCAGCTTAATGGGGACTCATTCAGGCGGGGAGCTGTTTTTT.

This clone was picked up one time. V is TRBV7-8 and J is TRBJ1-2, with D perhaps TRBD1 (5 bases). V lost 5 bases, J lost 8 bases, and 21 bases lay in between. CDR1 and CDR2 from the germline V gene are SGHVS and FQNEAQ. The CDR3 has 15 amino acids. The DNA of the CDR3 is TGTGCCAGCAGCCCGAGGCGGGACGGCCTCGGGGGCTACACCTTC. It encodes CASSPRRDGLGGYTF.

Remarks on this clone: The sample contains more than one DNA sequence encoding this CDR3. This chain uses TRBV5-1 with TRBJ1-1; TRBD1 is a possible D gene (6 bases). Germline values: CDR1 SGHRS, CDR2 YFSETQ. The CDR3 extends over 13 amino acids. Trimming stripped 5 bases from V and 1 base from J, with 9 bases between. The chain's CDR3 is CASSWTANTEAFF. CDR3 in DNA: TGCGCCAGCAGTTGGACAGCGAACACTGAAGCTTTCTTT.

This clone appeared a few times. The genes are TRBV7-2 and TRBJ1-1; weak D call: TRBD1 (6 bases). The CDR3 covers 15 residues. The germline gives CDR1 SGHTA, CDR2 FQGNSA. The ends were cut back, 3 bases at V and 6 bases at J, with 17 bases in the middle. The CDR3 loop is CASSFLPQGIAEAFF. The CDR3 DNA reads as TGTGCCAGCAGCTTTCTACCGCAGGGGATAGCTGAAGCTTTCTTT.

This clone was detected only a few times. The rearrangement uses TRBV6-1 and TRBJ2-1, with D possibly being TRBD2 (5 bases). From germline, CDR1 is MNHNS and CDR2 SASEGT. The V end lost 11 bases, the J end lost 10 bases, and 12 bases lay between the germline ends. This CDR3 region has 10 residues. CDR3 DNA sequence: TGTGCCGGTGGCGGGTGGGAGCAGTTCTTC. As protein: CAGGGWEQFF.

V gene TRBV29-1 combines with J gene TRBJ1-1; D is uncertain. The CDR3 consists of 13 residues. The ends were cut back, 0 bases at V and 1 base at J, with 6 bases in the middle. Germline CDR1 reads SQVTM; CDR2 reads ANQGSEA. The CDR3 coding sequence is TGCAGCGTTGAAGATCCCAGGAACACTGAAGCTTTCTTT. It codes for CSVEDPRNTEAFF.

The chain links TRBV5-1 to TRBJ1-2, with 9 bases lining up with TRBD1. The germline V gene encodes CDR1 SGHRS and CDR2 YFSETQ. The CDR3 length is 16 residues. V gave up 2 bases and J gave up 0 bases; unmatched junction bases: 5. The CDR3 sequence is CASSFRDREANYGYTF. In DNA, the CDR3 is TGCGCCAGCAGCTTCCGGGACAGGGAAGCTAACTATGGCTACACCTTC.

The CDR3 is CASSPRGGQGTAGYTF. CDR3 in DNA: TGTGCCAGCAGCCCCCGGGGCGGACAGGGTACTGCTGGCTACACCTTC. J is TRBJ1-2 and V is TRBV7-9; TRBD1 matches at 8 bases. The CDR3 runs 16 residues. Germline V CDR1 and CDR2: SEHNR, FQNEAQ (reference sequence). V was pared by 5 bases and J by 7 bases, with 15 bases of the junction left unmatched.

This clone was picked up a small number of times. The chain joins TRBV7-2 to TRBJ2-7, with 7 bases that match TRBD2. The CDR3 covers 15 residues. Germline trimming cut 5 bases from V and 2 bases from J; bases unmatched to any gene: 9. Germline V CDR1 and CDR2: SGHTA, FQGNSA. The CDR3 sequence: CASSRTLTSTYEQYF. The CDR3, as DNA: TGTGCCAGCAGCCGAACCCTGACTAGCACCTACGAGCAGTACTTC.

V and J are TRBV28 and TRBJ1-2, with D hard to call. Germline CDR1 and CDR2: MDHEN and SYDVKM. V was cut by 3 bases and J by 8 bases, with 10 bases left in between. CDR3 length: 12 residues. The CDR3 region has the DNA TGTGCCAGCAGTTTGGAGGGCTGGGGCTACACCTTC. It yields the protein CASSLEGWGYTF.

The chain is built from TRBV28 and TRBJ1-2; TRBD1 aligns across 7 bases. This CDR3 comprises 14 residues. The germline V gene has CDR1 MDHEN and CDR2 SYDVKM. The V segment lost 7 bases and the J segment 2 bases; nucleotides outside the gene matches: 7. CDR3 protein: CASTRTGNNYGYTF. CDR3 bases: TGTGCCAGCACCCGGACAGGAAACAACTATGGCTACACCTTC.

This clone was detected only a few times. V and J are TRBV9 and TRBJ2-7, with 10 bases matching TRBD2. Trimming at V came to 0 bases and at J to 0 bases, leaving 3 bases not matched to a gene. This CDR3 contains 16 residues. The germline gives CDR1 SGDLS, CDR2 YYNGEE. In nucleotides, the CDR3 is TGTGCCAGCAGCGTAGGAATAGCGGGAGGCTCCTACGAGCAGTACTTC. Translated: CASSVGIAGGSYEQYF.

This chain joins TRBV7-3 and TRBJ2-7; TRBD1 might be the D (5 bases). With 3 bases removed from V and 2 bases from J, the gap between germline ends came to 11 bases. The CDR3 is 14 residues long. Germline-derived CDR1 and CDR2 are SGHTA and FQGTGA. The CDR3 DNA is TGTGCCAGCAGCTTGAACGCAGGGCCCTACGAGCAGTACTTC. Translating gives CASSLNAGPYEQYF.

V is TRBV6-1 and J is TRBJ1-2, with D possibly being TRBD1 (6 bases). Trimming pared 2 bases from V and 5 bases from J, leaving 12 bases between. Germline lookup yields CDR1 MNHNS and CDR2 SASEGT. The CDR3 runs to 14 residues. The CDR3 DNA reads TGTGCCAGCAGTGAAATACAGGGCGCATATGGCTACACCTTC. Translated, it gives CASSEIQGAYGYTF.

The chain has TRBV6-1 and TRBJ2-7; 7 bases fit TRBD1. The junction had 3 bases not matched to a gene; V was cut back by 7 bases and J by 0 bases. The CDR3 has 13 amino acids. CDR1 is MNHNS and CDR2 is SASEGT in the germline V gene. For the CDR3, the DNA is TGTGCCAGCAACCGGGACAGCTCCTACGAGCAGTACTTC. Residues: CASNRDSSYEQYF.

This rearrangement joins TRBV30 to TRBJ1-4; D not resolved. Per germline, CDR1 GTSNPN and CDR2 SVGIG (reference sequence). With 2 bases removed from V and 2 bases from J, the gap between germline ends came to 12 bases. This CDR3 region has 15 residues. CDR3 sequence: CAWSFFTGTNEKLFF. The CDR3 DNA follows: TGTGCCTGGAGTTTCTTCACGGGGACTAATGAAAAACTGTTTTTT.